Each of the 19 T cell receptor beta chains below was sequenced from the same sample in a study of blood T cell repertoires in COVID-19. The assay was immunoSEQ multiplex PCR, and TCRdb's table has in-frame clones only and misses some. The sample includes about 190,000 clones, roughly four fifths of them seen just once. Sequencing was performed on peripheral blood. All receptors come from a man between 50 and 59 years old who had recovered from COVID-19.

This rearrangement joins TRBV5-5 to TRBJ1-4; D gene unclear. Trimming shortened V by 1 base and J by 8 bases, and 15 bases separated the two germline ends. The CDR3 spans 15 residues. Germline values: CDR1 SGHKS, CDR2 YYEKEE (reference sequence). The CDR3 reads CASSLIGGRGEKLFF. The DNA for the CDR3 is TGTGCCAGCAGCTTGATAGGTGGGAGAGGAGAAAAACTGTTTTTT.

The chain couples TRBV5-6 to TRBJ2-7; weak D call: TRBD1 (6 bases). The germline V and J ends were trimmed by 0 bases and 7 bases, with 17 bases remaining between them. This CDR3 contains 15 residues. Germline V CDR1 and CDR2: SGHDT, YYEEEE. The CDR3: CASSLGQALDWEQYF. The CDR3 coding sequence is TGTGCCAGCAGCTTGGGACAGGCTCTAGATTGGGAGCAGTACTTC.

Written as DNA, the CDR3 is TGCGCCAGCAGCCAAGATTGGGCAGGGATAGTGGAACCCCTCCACTTT. Its protein product is CASSQDWAGIVEPLHF. The V call is TRBV4-3, the J call TRBJ1-6; possibly TRBD1 for D (5 bases). Trimming pared 0 bases from V and 12 bases from J, leaving 18 bases between. Germline V lookup: CDR1 LGHNA, CDR2 YSLEER. This CDR3 is built from 16 residues.

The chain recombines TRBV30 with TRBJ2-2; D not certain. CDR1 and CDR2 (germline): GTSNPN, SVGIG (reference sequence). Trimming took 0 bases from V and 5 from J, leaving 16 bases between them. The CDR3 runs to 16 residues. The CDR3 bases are TGTGCCTGGAGTGTTCTGTCCACGTCGAGAACCGGGGAGCTGTTTTTT. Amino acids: CAWSVLSTSRTGELFF.

The CDR3 coding sequence is TGTGCCAGCAGTTGGACAGGGAACACTGAAGCTTTCTTT. The encoded protein is CASSWTGNTEAFF. The chain links TRBV7-9 to TRBJ1-1; 7 positions agree with TRBD1. Unmatched junction bases numbered 2, after V lost 6 bases and J lost 1 base. CDR3 size: 13 residues. The germline CDR1 and CDR2 sequences are SEHNR and FQNEAQ (reference sequence).

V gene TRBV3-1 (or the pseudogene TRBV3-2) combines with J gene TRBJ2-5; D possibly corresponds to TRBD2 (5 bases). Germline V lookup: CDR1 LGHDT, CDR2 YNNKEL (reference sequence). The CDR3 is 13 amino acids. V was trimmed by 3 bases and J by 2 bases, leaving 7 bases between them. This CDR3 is CASSHREQETQYF. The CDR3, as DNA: TGTGCCAGCAGCCATAGGGAGCAAGAGACCCAGTACTTC.

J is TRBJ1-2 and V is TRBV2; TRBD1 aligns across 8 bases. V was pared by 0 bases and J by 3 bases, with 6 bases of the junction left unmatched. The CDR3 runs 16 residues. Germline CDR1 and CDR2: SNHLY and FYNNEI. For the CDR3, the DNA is TGTGCCAGCAGTGAAGCCCGGACAGGGTACTACTATGGCTACACCTTC. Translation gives CASSEARTGYYYGYTF.

CDR3 DNA: TGTGCCAGCAGTCCCCGGATTAGCGGGAGAGGGAATGAGCAGTTCTTC. Its protein is CASSPRISGRGNEQFF. The chain joins TRBV27 to TRBJ2-1, with 9 bases aligning to TRBD2. With 5 bases clipped from V and 7 bases from J, the junction kept 12 bases outside the gene matches. Germline CDR1 MNHEY, CDR2 SMNVEV (reference sequence). This CDR3 contains 16 residues.

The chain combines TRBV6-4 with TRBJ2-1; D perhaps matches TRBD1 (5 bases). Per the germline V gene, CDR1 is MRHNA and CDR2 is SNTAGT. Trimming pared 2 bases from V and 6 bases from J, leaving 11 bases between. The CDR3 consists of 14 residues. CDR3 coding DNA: TGTGCCAGCAGTGACAGGGGTTTCTCCAATGAGCAGTTCTTC. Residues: CASSDRGFSNEQFF.

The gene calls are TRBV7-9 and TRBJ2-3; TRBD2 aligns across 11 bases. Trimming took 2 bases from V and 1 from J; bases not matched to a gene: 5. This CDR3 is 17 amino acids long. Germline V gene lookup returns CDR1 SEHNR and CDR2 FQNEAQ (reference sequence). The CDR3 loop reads CASSLHLAGGGTDTQYF. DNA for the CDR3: TGTGCCAGCAGCTTACACCTAGCGGGAGGTGGCACAGATACGCAGTATTTT.

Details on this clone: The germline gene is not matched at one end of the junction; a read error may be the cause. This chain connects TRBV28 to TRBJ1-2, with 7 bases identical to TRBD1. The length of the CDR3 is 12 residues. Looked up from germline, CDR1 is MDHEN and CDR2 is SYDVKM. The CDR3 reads CASSLPRGPVSF. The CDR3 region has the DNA TGTGCCAGCAGTTTACCTAGGGGGCCAGTCTCCTTC.

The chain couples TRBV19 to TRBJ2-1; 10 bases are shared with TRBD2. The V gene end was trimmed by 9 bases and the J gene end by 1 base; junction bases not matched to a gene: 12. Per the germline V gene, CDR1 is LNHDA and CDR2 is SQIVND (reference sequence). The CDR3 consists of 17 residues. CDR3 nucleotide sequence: TGTGCCAGCGGCTCAAAAGGAGCGGGAGGGTCCTACAATGAGCAGTTCTTC. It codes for CASGSKGAGGSYNEQFF. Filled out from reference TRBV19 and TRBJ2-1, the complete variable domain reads DGGITQSPKYLFRKEGQNVTLSCEQNLNHDAMYWYRQDPGQGLRLIYYSQIVNDFQKGDIAEGYSVSREKKESFPLTVTSAQKNPTAFYLCASGSKGAGGSYNEQFFGPGTRLTVL.

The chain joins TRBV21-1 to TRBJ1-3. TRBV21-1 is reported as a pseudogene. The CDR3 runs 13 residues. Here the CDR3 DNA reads TGTGCCAGCCCCCAACTCCCTGGAAACACCATATATTTT. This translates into CASPQLPGNTIYF.

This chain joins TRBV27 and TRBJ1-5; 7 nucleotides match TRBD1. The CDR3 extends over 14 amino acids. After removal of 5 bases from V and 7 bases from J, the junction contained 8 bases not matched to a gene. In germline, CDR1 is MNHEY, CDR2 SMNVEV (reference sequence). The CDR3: CASSRQGGNQPQHF. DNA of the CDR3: TGTGCCAGCAGTCGACAGGGAGGTAACCAGCCCCAGCATTTT.

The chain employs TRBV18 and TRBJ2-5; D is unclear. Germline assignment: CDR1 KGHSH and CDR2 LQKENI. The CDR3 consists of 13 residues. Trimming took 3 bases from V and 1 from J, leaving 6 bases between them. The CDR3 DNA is TGTGCCAGCTCACCGGGCCTCCAAGAGACCCAGTACTTC. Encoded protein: CASSPGLQETQYF.

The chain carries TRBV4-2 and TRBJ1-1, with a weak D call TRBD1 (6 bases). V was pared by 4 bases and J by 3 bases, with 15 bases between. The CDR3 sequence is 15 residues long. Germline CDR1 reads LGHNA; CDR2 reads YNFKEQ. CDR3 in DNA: TGTGCCAGCAGCCGAGCACAGGGTCGGGACACTGAAGCTTTCTTT. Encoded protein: CASSRAQGRDTEAFF.

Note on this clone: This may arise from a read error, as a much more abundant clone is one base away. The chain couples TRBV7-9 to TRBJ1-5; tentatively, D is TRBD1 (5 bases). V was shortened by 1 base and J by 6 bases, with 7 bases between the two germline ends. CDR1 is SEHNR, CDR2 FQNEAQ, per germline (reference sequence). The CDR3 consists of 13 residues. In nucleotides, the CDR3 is TGTGCCAGCAGCTTAGACAGGTTTCAGCCCCAGCATTTT. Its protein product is CASSLDRFQPQHF.

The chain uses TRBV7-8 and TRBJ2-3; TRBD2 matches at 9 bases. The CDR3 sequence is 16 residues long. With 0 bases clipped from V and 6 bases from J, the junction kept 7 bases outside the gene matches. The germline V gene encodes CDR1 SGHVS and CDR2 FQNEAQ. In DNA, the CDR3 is TGTGCCAGCAGCTTAGCGCAGTCGGCGGGAGGGGATACGCAGTATTTT. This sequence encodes CASSLAQSAGGDTQYF.

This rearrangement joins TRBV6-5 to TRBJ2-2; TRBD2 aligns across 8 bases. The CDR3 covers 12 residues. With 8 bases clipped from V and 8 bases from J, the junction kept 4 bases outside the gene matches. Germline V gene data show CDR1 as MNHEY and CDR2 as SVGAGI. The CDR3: CASGGRTGELFF. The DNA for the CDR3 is TGTGCCAGCGGCGGGAGGACGGGGGAGCTGTTTTTT.